A selection of T cell receptor beta chains follows, all from one sample in a study of cytomegalovirus exposure and HLA in healthy donors. Sequenced by immunoSEQ multiplex PCR; TCRdb stores in-frame clones only, minus some. Of about 160,000 clones in the sample, roughly 80% are singletons; the top ten hold around 8%. Input material: PBMCs. Receptor source: a male donor in good health and CMV-seropositive. The CDR3 runs from the conserved cysteine through the conserved F or W. The D gene is left open where the match is weak. Only some rows state a clone size, as once, few, many or a class for expanded clones.

>TRBD2|TRBV18|TRBJ2-1|.
CASSPPETSGNEQFF
TGTGCCAGCTCACCACCGGAGACTAGCGGCAATGAGCAGTTCTTC
>.|TRBV4-3|TRBJ2-2|few
CASSQGATRNTGELFF
TGCGCCAGCAGCCAAGGAGCTACCCGGAACACCGGGGAGCTGTTTTTT
>TRBD1|TRBV19|TRBJ1-6|.
CARTSPGTANSPLHF
TGCGCACGGACGTCCCCAGGGACAGCTAATTCACCCCTCCACTTT
>TRBD1|TRBV6-6|TRBJ1-1|.
CATGQPGTEAFF
TGTGCCACGGGACAGCCGGGGACTGAAGCTTTCTTT
>TRBD1|TRBV19|TRBJ2-2|.
CASSTYRGSTGELFF
TGTGCCAGTAGTACGTACAGGGGGAGTACCGGGGAGCTGTTTTTT
>.|TRBV19|TRBJ1-4|.
CASSTAGALGEKLFF
TGTGCCAGTAGTACCGCAGGGGCGCTTGGTGAAAAACTGTTTTTT
>.|TRBV30|TRBJ1-2|.
CAVRGGGDYGYTF
TGTGCCGTGAGGGGCGGGGGGGACTATGGCTACACCTTC
>.|TRBV6-4|TRBJ1-1|.
CASSPHGGTEAFF
TGTGCCAGCAGTCCACACGGAGGGACTGAAGCTTTCTTT
>TRBD1|TRBV18|TRBJ1-2|.
CASSPGQGAYYGYTF
TGTGCCAGCTCACCGGGACAGGGGGCTTACTATGGCTACACCTTC
>.|TRBV5-1|TRBJ2-1|few
CASSLASFTGNEQFF
TGCGCCAGCAGCTTAGCTAGCTTCACCGGCAATGAGCAGTTCTTC
>.|TRBV5-4|TRBJ2-5|.
CASSLVPIIDGETQYF
TGTGCCAGCAGCTTGGTTCCTATCATTGATGGAGAGACCCAGTACTTC
>.|TRBV30|TRBJ1-3|.
CAWSADMSLRNTIYF
TGTGCCTGGAGCGCAGACATGTCCCTCCGAAACACCATATATTTT
>.|TRBV7-9|TRBJ2-7|.
CASSSGTSTYEQYF
TGTGCCAGCAGCTCCGGGACATCTACCTACGAGCAGTACTTC
>.|TRBV11-2|TRBJ2-3|.
CASSLDTRDTQYF
TGTGCCAGCAGCTTAGATACCAGAGATACGCAGTATTTT
>.|TRBV18|TRBJ2-5|.
CASSHDSQETQYF
TGTGCCAGCTCACACGACAGCCAAGAGACCCAGTACTTC
>TRBD2|TRBV7-2|TRBJ2-1|.
CASSTPGGRGYNEQFF
TGTGCCAGCAGCACACCTGGCGGGAGGGGCTACAATGAGCAGTTCTTC
>TRBD1|TRBV19|TRBJ1-1|few
CASRGQGNTEAFF
TGTGCCAGTAGAGGACAGGGGAACACTGAAGCTTTCTTT
>.|TRBV7-6|TRBJ2-5|.
CASSPGAGVGETQYF
TGTGCCAGCAGCCCAGGGGCGGGAGTGGGAGAGACCCAGTACTTC
>TRBD1|TRBV5-1|TRBJ1-1|.
CASSLAGTGHMNTEAFF
TGCGCCAGCAGCTTGGCCGGGACAGGACACATGAACACTGAAGCTTTCTTT
>.|TRBV7-7|TRBJ1-4|.
CASSHRGGAGNEKLFF
TGTGCCAGCAGCCACCGGGGGGGGGCCGGGAATGAAAAACTGTTTTTT
>TRBD1|TRBV6-4|TRBJ2-3|once
CASSGQGAFTDTQYF
TGTGCCAGCAGTGGGCAGGGGGCGTTTACAGATACGCAGTATTTT
>.|TRBV6-5|TRBJ1-2|.
CASTPGRVYGYTF
TGTGCCAGCACTCCCGGCAGGGTCTATGGCTACACCTTC
>.|TRBV28|TRBJ2-7|.
CASSLLAQGEQYF
TGTGCCAGCAGTTTGTTGGCCCAGGGCGAGCAGTACTTC
>TRBD2|TRBV5-1|TRBJ2-1|.
CASTVRGLAGGRGFYEQFF
TGCGCCAGCACCGTGAGGGGACTAGCGGGAGGCAGGGGTTTCTATGAGCAGTTCTTC
>TRBD2|TRBV2|TRBJ2-3|few
CASSEWASGSSTDTQYF
TGTGCCAGCAGTGAATGGGCTAGCGGGAGCAGTACAGATACGCAGTATTTT
>.|TRBV6-5|TRBJ2-5|.
CASSSVKGETQYF
TGTGCCAGCAGTTCGGTAAAGGGGGAGACCCAGTACTTC
>TRBD1|TRBV10-3|TRBJ2-7|.
CAITGTGDYEQYF
TGTGCCATCACCGGGACAGGGGATTACGAGCAGTACTTC
>TRBD1|TRBV28|TRBJ1-4|once
CASSSQRGQTLPSEKLFF
TGTGCCAGCAGTTCTCAGAGGGGACAGACCCTACCCTCTGAAAAACTGTTTTTT
>TRBD1|TRBV19|TRBJ1-1|.
CASSIRGQGPNTEAFF
TGTGCCAGTAGTATAAGGGGACAGGGCCCGAACACTGAAGCTTTCTTT
>.|TRBV19|TRBJ1-5|.
CASSIHQGLVSNQPQHF
TGTGCCAGTAGTATCCATCAGGGGTTGGTGAGCAATCAGCCCCAGCATTTT
>.|TRBV5-1|TRBJ2-6|.
CASSLAGRPGANGLTF
TGCGCCAGCAGCTTGGCCGGCCGCCCTGGGGCCAACGGCCTGACTTTC
>.|TRBV5-4|TRBJ2-3|.
CASSGGLASTDTQYF
TGTGCCAGCAGCGGGGGACTCGCTAGCACAGATACGCAGTATTTT
>TRBD1|TRBV10-3|TRBJ1-4|.
CAISGTGDEKLFF
TGTGCCATCAGTGGGACAGGGGATGAAAAACTGTTTTTT
>.|TRBV5-1|TRBJ2-1|.
CASSQGLSSYNEQFF
TGCGCCAGCTCTCAAGGACTAAGCTCCTACAATGAGCAGTTCTTC
>.|TRBV5-1|TRBJ2-1|.
CASSKQGTRDSYNEQFF
TGCGCCAGCAGCAAGCAGGGGACGAGAGATTCCTACAATGAGCAGTTCTTC
>TRBD2|TRBV28|TRBJ2-1|once
CASSLIGRALYNEQFF
TGTGCCAGCAGTTTAATCGGGAGGGCTTTATACAATGAGCAGTTCTTC
>.|TRBV7-2|TRBJ2-3|.
CASSDKGGTQYF
TGTGCCAGCAGCGACAAAGGGGGTACGCAGTATTTT
>.|TRBV6-5|TRBJ2-2|.
CASSYGLKNTGELFF
TGTGCCAGCAGTTACGGACTAAAGAACACCGGGGAGCTGTTTTTT
>.|TRBV21-1|TRBJ2-3|.
CASSNRGQGSTDTQYF
TGTGCCAGCAGCAATCGGGGACAGGGGAGCACAGATACGCAGTATTTT
>.|TRBV4-3|TRBJ1-1|.
CASSYRGEGTEAFF
TGCGCCAGCAGCTATCGGGGGGAGGGCACTGAAGCTTTCTTT
>.|TRBV29-1|TRBJ2-2|.
CAPMELTGELFF
TGCGCCCCTATGGAGCTCACCGGGGAGCTGTTTTTT
>TRBD1|TRBV18|TRBJ1-5|.
CASSLGQGHQPQHF
TGTGCCAGCTCCCTCGGACAGGGTCATCAGCCCCAGCATTTT
>TRBD1|TRBV5-6|TRBJ1-1|.
CASSLAGGGEAFF
TGTGCCAGCAGCTTGGCAGGGGGCGGGGAAGCTTTCTTT
>TRBD1|TRBV7-9|TRBJ1-1|.
CSSSFLTGGNTEAFF
TGTTCCAGCAGCTTCTTGACAGGGGGGAACACTGAAGCTTTCTTT
>.|TRBV5-4|TRBJ2-5|.
CASSSLARETQYF
TGTGCCAGCAGCTCCCTAGCGAGAGAGACCCAGTACTTC
>TRBD1|TRBV2|TRBJ1-5|.
CASSEQTGVSNQPQHF
TGTGCCAGCAGTGAACAGACAGGGGTGAGCAATCAGCCCCAGCATTTT